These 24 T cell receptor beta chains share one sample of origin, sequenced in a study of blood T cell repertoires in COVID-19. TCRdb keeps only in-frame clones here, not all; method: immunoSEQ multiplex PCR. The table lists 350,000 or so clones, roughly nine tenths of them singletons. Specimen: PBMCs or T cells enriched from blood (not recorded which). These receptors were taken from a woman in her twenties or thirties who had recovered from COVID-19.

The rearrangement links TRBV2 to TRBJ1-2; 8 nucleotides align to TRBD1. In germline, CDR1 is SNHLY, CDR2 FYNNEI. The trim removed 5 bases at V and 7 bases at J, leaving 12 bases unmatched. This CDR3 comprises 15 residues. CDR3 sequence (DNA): TGTGCCAGCAGTCTAACCAGGGGGCGGGTCGGTGGCTACACCTTC. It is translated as CASSLTRGRVGGYTF. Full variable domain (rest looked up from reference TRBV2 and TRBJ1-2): EPEVTQTPSHQVTQMGQEVILRCVPISNHLYFYWYRQILGQKVEFLVSFYNNEISEKSEIFDDQFSVERPDGSNFTLKIRSTKLEDSAMYFCASSLTRGRVGGYTFGSGTRLTVV.

The CDR3 loop is CASSQRPGQPSGNTIYF. CDR3 nucleotide sequence: TGTGCCAGCAGCCAGCGACCGGGACAGCCCTCTGGAAACACCATATATTTT. This rearrangement joins TRBV14 to TRBJ1-3, with 7 bases aligning to TRBD1. Germline V gene lookup returns CDR1 SGHDN and CDR2 FVKESK. With V trimmed by 3 bases and J by 0 bases, 8 bases remained unmatched. The CDR3 has 17 residues.

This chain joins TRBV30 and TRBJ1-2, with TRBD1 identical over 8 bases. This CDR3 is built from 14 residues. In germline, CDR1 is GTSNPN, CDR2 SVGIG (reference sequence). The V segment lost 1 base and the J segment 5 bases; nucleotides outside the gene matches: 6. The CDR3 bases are TGTGCCTGGAGTGCCAGGGGGCGCGAATATGGCTACACCTTC. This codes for CAWSARGREYGYTF.

The CDR3 DNA reads as TGCGCCAGCAGCCAGTCCTTAGGGAGCTATGAAAAACTGTTTTTT. Protein sequence: CASSQSLGSYEKLFF. The J gene is TRBJ1-4, the V gene TRBV4-1; D unclear. Deletions cut 3 bases from V and 6 bases from J, with 14 bases between. Germline lookup yields CDR1 MGHRA and CDR2 YSYEKL. This CDR3 has 15 amino acids.

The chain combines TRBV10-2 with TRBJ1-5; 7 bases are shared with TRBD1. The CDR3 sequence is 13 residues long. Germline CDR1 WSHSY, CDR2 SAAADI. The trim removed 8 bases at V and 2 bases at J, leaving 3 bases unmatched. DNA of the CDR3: TGCGCCAGCCGGACAGGAGGCAATCAGCCCCAGCATTTT. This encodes CASRTGGNQPQHF.

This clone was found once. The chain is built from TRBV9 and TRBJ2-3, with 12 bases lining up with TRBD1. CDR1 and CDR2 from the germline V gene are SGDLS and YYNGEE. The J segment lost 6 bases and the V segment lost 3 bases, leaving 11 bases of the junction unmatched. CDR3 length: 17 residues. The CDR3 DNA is TGTGCCAGCAGCGCGATAACCGGGACAGGGGGCTCGGATACGCAGTATTTT. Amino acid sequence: CASSAITGTGGSDTQYF.

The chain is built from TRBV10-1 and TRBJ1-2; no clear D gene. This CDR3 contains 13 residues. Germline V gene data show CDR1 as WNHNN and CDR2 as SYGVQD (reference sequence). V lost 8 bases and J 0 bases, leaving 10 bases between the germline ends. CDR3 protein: CASSRHSNYGYTF. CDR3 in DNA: TGCGCCAGCTCGAGACACTCTAACTATGGCTACACCTTC.

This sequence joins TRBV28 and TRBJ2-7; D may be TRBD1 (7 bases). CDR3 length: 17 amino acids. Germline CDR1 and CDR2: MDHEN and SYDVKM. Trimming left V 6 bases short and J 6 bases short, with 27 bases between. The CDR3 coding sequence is TGTGCCAGCAGATCAGGGGGGCCCCCGCAGGCGAGTTTCGAGCAGTACTTC. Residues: CASRSGGPPQASFEQYF.

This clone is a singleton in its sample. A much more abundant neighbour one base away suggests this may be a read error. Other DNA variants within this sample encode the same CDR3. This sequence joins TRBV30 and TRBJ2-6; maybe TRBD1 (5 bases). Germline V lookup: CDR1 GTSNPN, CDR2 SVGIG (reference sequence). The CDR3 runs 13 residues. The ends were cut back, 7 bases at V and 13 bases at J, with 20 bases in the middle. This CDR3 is CAYQSQGSNVLTF. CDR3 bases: TGTGCCTATCAATCTCAGGGAAGTAATGTCCTGACTTTC.

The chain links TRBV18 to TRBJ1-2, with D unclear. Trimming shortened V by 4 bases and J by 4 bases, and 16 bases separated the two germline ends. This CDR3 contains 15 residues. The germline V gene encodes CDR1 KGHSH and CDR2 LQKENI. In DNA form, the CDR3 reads TGTGCCAGCTCACTAAGGGTGGAGGGCTTCTATGGCTACACCTTC. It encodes CASSLRVEGFYGYTF.

The CDR3 region is CASSKRPLAGVVNEQFF. The CDR3, as DNA: TGTGCCAGCAGCAAACGTCCCCTAGCGGGGGTTGTCAATGAGCAGTTCTTC. V and J are TRBV21-1 and TRBJ2-1; the DNA was not used to check the table's D call, TRBD2. TRBV21-1 constitutes a pseudogene. This CDR3 contains 17 residues.

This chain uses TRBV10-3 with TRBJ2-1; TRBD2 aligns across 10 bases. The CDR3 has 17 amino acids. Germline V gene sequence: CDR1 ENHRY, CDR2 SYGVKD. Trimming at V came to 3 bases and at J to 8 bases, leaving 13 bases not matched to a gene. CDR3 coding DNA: TGTGCCATCAGTGATACTAGCGGGGCCGTGAGGTCGGATGAGCAGTTCTTC. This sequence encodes CAISDTSGAVRSDEQFF.

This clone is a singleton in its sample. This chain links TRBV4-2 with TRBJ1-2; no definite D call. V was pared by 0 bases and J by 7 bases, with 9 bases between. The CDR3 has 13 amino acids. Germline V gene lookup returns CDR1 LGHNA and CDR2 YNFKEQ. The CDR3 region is CASSQEASVGYTF. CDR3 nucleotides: TGTGCCAGCAGCCAAGAAGCGTCGGTTGGCTACACCTTC.

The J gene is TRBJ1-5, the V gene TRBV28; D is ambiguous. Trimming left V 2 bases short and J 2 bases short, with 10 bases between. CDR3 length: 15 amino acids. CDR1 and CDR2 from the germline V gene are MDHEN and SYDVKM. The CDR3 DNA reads TGTGCCAGCAGTTTAGGAGTGGGTGGCAATCAGCCCCAGCATTTT. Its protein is CASSLGVGGNQPQHF.

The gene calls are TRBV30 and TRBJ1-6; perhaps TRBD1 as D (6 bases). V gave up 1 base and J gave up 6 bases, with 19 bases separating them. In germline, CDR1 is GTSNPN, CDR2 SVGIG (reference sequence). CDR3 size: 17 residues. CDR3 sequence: CAWSAPWTDFINSPLHF. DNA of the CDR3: TGTGCCTGGAGTGCACCGTGGACAGACTTTATTAATTCACCCCTCCACTTT.

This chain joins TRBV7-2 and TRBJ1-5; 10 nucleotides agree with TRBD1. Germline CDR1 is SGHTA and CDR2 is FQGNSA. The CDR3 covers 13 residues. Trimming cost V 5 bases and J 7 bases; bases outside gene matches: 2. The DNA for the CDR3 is TGTGCCAGCAGCCCGGACAGGGGGCAGCCCCAGCATTTT. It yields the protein CASSPDRGQPQHF. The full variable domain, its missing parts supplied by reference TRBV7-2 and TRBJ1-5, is GAGVSQSPSNKVTEKGKDVELRCDPISGHTALYWYRQSLGQGLEFLIYFQGNSAPDKSGLPSDRFSAERTGGSVSTLTIQRTQQEDSAVYLCASSPDRGQPQHFGDGTRLSIL.

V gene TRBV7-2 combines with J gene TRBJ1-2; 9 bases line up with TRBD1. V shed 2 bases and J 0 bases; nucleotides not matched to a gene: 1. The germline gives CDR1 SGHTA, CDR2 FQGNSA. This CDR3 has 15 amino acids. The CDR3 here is CASSLTGGPNYGYTF. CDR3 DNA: TGTGCCAGCAGCTTAACAGGGGGCCCTAACTATGGCTACACCTTC.

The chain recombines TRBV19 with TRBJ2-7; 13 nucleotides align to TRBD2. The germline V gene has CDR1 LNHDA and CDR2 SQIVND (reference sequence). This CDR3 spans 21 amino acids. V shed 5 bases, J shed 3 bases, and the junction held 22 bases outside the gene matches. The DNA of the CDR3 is TGTGCCAGTAGTGAAAAGGTAAAGACTAGCGGGGGGATAGGAAGAGACTACGAGCAGTACTTC. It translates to CASSEKVKTSGGIGRDYEQYF. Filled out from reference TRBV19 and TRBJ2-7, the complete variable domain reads DGGITQSPKYLFRKEGQNVTLSCEQNLNHDAMYWYRQDPGQGLRLIYYSQIVNDFQKGDIAEGYSVSREKKESFPLTVTSAQKNPTAFYLCASSEKVKTSGGIGRDYEQYFGPGTRLTVT.

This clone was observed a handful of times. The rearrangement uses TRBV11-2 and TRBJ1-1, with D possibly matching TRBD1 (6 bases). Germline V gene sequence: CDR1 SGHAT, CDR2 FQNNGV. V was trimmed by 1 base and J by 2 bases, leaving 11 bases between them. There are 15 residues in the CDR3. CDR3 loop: CASSLVDRPNTEAFF. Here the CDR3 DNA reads TGTGCCAGCAGCTTAGTCGACAGGCCAAACACTGAAGCTTTCTTT. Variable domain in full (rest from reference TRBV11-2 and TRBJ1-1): EAGVAQSPRYKIIEKRQSVAFWCNPISGHATLYWYQQILGQGPKLLIQFQNNGVVDDSQLPKDRFSAERLKGVDSTLKIQPAKLEDSAVYLCASSLVDRPNTEAFFGQGTRLTVV.

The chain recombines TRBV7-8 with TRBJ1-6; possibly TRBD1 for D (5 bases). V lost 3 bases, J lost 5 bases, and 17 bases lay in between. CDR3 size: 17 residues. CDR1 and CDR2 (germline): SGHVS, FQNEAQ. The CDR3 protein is CASSFGAVVSHNSPLHF. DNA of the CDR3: TGTGCCAGCAGCTTTGGGGCAGTCGTAAGCCATAATTCACCCCTCCACTTT.

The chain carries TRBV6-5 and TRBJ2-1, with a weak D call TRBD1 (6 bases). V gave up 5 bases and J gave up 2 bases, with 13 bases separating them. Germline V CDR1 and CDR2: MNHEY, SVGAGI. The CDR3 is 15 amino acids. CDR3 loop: CASSPLTGTYNEQFF. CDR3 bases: TGTGCCAGCAGTCCCCTCACAGGGACCTACAATGAGCAGTTCTTC.

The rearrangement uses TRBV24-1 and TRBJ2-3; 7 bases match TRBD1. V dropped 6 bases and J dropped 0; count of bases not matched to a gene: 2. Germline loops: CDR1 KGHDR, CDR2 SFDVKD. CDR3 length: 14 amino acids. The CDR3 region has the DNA TGTGCCACCAGTACCAGGGGGAGCACAGATACGCAGTATTTT. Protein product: CATSTRGSTDTQYF.

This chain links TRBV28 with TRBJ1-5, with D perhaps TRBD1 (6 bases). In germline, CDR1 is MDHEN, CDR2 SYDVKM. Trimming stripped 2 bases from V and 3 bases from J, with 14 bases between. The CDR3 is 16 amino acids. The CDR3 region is CASSLNSGTPNQPQHF. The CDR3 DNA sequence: TGTGCCAGCAGTTTAAATTCCGGGACACCCAATCAGCCCCAGCATTTT.

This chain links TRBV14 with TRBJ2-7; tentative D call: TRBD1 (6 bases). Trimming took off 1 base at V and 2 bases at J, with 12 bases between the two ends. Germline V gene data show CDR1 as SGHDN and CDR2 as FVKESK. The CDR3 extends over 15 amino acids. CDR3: CASSQVPTGPYEQYF. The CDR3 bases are TGTGCCAGCAGCCAAGTCCCGACAGGACCCTACGAGCAGTACTTC.